This passage covers 9 T cell receptor beta chains from one sample sequenced in a study of blood T cell repertoires in COVID-19. TCRdb's copy holds only in-frame clones and misses some; the assay was immunoSEQ multiplex PCR. The repertoire holds around 370,000 clones, with around 91% as singletons. The sample comprised peripheral blood. These receptors were obtained from a woman between 18 and 29 years old who had recovered from COVID-19.

V and J are TRBV19 and TRBJ1-2; D is unclear. CDR1 and CDR2 (germline): LNHDA, SQIVND (reference sequence). The V end was cut by 3 bases, the J end by 1 base, with 12 bases between. There are 15 residues in the CDR3. This CDR3 is CASSIYSPDNYGYTF. The CDR3 region has the DNA TGTGCCAGTAGTATTTATTCCCCAGATAACTATGGCTACACCTTC.

The DNA for the CDR3 is TGTGCCAGCAGCTTAGTACAGGGAAACACTGAAGCTTTCTTT. Translated, it gives CASSLVQGNTEAFF. The chain combines TRBV7-8 with TRBJ1-1, with D perhaps matching TRBD1 (6 bases). Germline V CDR1 and CDR2: SGHVS, FQNEAQ. V lost 1 base, J lost 2 bases, and 8 bases lay in between. The CDR3 is made up of 14 amino acids.

This clone was recorded once. The rearrangement joins TRBV27 to TRBJ2-3, with TRBD2 matching over 8 bases. The V and J ends lost 3 bases and 2 bases, in that order; junction bases with no gene match: 4. Germline CDR1 reads MNHEY; CDR2 reads SMNVEV (reference sequence). The CDR3 consists of 15 residues. CDR3 sequence: CASSFQRGLTDTQYF. The CDR3 coding sequence is TGTGCCAGCAGTTTCCAGCGGGGGCTCACAGATACGCAGTATTTT.

This clone was counted once. The chain couples TRBV7-5 to TRBJ2-1; TRBD1, as called in the table, went unchecked against the DNA. TRBV7-5 is a pseudogene. This CDR3 has 16 residues. The CDR3 sequence is CARSLKGQGRYNEQFF. The CDR3 DNA follows: TGTGCCAGAAGCCTAAAGGGACAGGGAAGGTACAATGAGCAGTTCTTC.

The chain joins TRBV30 to TRBJ2-3; TRBD2 aligns across 12 bases. Unmatched junction bases numbered 6, after V lost 7 bases and J lost 1 base. The V gene's germline CDR1 is GTSNPN and CDR2 SVGIG (reference sequence). CDR3 length: 15 residues. CDR3 residues: CASRGTSGRTDTQYF. In DNA form, the CDR3 reads TGTGCCTCCCGGGGGACTAGCGGGCGCACAGATACGCAGTATTTT.

This clone was seen a single time. This chain connects TRBV19 to TRBJ1-4; D not certain. Trimming stripped 5 bases from V and 8 bases from J, with 12 bases between. CDR1 and CDR2 (germline): LNHDA, SQIVND (reference sequence). The CDR3 has 13 amino acids. The CDR3 DNA follows: TGTGCCAGTAGTCCGAGGGTGGGAGAAAAACTGTTTTTT. It encodes CASSPRVGEKLFF.

V gene TRBV19 combines with J gene TRBJ1-5; TRBD1 matches 8 bases. The CDR3 has 15 residues. V trimming: 1 base; J trimming: 3 bases; junction bases outside the gene matches: 2. Germline V lookup: CDR1 LNHDA, CDR2 SQIVND (reference sequence). In DNA form, the CDR3 reads TGTGCCAGTAGTATAGCGACAGGGGTCAATCAGCCCCAGCATTTT. Amino acid sequence: CASSIATGVNQPQHF.

This clone was detected ten times or more. The rearrangement uses TRBV9 and TRBJ2-3; 10 bases agree with TRBD2. Germline-derived CDR1 and CDR2 are SGDLS and YYNGEE. With 3 bases clipped from V and 0 bases from J, the junction kept 13 bases outside the gene matches. The CDR3 is 19 residues long. The CDR3 loop reads CASSAPQYGGLASTDTQYF. CDR3 bases: TGTGCCAGCAGCGCACCTCAGTACGGGGGACTAGCGAGCACAGATACGCAGTATTTT.

The chain uses TRBV5-1 and TRBJ2-3; 7 positions match TRBD1. CDR1 is SGHRS, CDR2 YFSETQ, per germline. Trimming removed 3 bases from V and 0 bases from J; junction bases left unmatched: 7. CDR3 length: 16 residues. DNA of the CDR3: TGCGCCAGCAGCTCCGGACAGGCCCGCAGCACAGATACGCAGTATTTT. It specifies CASSSGQARSTDTQYF.